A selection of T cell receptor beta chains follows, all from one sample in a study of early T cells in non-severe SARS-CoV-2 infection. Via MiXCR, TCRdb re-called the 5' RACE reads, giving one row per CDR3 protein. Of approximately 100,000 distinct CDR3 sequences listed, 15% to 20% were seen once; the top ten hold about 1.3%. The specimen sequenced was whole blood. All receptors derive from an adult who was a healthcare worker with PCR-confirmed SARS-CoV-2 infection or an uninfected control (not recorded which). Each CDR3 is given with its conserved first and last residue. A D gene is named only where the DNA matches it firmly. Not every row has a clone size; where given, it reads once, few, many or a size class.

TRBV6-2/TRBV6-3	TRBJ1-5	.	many	TGTGCCAGCAGTAAGAACAGGGCTAGCAATCAGCCCCAGCATTTT	CASSKNRASNQPQHF
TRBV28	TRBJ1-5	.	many	TGTGCCAGCAAACTATACAACGGTGGGATGGGAGGGAATCAGCCCCAGCATTTT	CASKLYNGGMGGNQPQHF
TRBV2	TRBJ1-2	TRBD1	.	TGTGCCAGCACCCCGGGGCAGGGGGACTATGGCTACACCTTC	CASTPGQGDYGYTF
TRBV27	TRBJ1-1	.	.	TGTGCCACCTGGACACCCCATGAAGCTTTCTTT	CATWTPHEAFF
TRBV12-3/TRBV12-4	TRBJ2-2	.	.	TGTGCCAGCAGTCTAGCGTACACCGGGGAGCTGTTTTTT	CASSLAYTGELFF
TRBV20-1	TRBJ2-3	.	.	TGCAGTGCTCAGACAGGGAGGTCAGATACGCAGTATTTT	CSAQTGRSDTQYF
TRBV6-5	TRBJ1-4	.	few	TGTGCCAGCTGTCAATCAATCGACACCCTCACAGGTGAAAAACTGTTTTTT	CASCQSIDTLTGEKLFF
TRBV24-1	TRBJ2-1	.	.	TGTGCCACCAGTGATCCACAGGGCTATGAGCAGTTCTTC	CATSDPQGYEQFF
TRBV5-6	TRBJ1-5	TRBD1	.	TGTGCCAGCAGCACTGCCCGACAGGGGGGCAATCAGCCCCAGCATTTT	CASSTARQGGNQPQHF
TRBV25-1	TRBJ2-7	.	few	TGTGCCAGCAGTGATATTTCTGGGACTGACACCTACGAGCAGTACTTC	CASSDISGTDTYEQYF
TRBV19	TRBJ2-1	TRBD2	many	TGTGCCAGTAGTTCGAGCGGGAGTAGCTACAATGAGCAGTTCTTC	CASSSSGSSYNEQFF
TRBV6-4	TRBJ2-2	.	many	TGTGCCAGCAGACCGGGGTCACACACCGGGGAGCTGTTTTTT	CASRPGSHTGELFF
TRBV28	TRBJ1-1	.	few	TGTGCCGCCGAGGGGGGAGTCGGCACTGAAGCTTTCTTT	CAAEGGVGTEAFF
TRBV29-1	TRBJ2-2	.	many	TGCAGCGCTTGGGCGTCCAGGGGAACGAACACCGGGGAGCTGTTTTTT	CSAWASRGTNTGELFF
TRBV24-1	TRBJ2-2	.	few	TGTGCCACCAGAAACAGCCAACTGAACACCGGGGAGCTGTTTTTT	CATRNSQLNTGELFF
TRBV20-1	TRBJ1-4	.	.	TGCAGTGCTAGAGCCAATGAAAAACTGTTTTTT	CSARANEKLFF
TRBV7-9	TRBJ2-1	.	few	TGTGCCAGCAGCAAAGCCGCCGAAATGCGAGCTAATGAGCAGTTCTTC	CASSKAAEMRANEQFF
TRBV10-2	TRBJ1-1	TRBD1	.	TGCGCCAGCAGTAGAAGAGGGGGCGGGTTTGCAGCTTTCTTT	CASSRRGGGFAAFF
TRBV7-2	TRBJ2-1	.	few	TGTGCCAGCAGCTTAGGGGGGACCTACAATGAGCAGTTCTTC	CASSLGGTYNEQFF
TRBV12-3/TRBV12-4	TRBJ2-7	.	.	TGTGCCAGCAGCCTCGACAGGCTGAGCTCCTACGAGCAGTACTTC	CASSLDRLSSYEQYF
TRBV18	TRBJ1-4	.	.	TGTGCCAGCTCACCAAGGGACCGTGCAACTAATGAAAAACTGTTTTTT	CASSPRDRATNEKLFF
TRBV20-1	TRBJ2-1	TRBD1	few	TGCAGTGCTAGAGTCGTCAGGGGGCGGAATGAGCAGTTCTTC	CSARVVRGRNEQFF
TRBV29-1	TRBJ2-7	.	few	TGCAGCGTTGTGGGTGGGACTCCGCTCAGAGGGACCGAATACGAGCAGTACTTC	CSVVGGTPLRGTEYEQYF
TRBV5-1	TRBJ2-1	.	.	TGCGCCAGCAGCTTGAACTTCGGGACGGTCAATGAGCAGTTCTTC	CASSLNFGTVNEQFF
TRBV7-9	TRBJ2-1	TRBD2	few	TGTGCCAGCAGCTTCCCGGGACTAGCGGTGGGTAATGAGCAGTTCTTC	CASSFPGLAVGNEQFF
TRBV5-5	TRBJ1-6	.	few	TGTGCCAGCAGCCGGATAGCTTTTTCACCCCTCCACTTT	CASSRIAFSPLHF
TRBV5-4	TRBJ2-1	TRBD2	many	TGTGCCAGCAGCTGGACTAGCGGGGGGGTAAATGAGCAGTTCTTC	CASSWTSGGVNEQFF
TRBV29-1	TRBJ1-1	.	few	TGCAGCGTTGTGAACACTGAAGCTTTCTTT	CSVVNTEAFF
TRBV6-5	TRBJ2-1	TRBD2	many	TGTGCCAGCAGTTTCCTAGCGGGAATGCAGTTCTTC	CASSFLAGMQFF
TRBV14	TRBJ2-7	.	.	TGTGCCAGCAGCCCTCTCTCGGGCTACGAGCAGTACTTC	CASSPLSGYEQYF
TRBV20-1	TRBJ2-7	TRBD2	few	TGCAGTGCTATAATAGCGGGGACCTACGAGCAGTACTTC	CSAIIAGTYEQYF
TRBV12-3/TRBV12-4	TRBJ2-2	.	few	TGTGCCAGCAGTTTATGGGAGGCGAACACCGGGGAGCTGTTTTTT	CASSLWEANTGELFF
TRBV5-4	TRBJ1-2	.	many	TGTGCCAGCAGCCAAGGGGTTTACGGCTATGGCTACACCTTC	CASSQGVYGYGYTF
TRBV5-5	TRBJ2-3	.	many	TGTGCCAGCTGGGAGGGACAGACGAGTTTCACAGATACGCAGTATTTT	CASWEGQTSFTDTQYF
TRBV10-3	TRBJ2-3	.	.	TGTGCCATCAGTGGAGCAAGCACAGATACGCAGTATTTT	CAISGASTDTQYF